The 9 T cell receptor beta chains below were found in one sample sequenced in a study of blood T cell repertoires in COVID-19. The data were produced by immunoSEQ multiplex PCR, yet TCRdb's version contains in-frame clones alone and is incomplete. Altogether 150,000 to 200,000 clones are present, 84% being singletons, with the ten largest covering around 7.6%. The sequenced sample consisted of peripheral blood. The receptors shown here come from a man between 35 and 55 years old who had recovered from COVID-19.

J is TRBJ1-2 and V is TRBV27; the match to TRBD1 covers 7 bases. With 3 bases clipped from V and 6 bases from J, the junction kept 7 bases outside the gene matches. This CDR3 is built from 14 residues. CDR1 is MNHEY, CDR2 SMNVEV, per germline (reference sequence). CDR3 sequence: CASSLQGGANGYTF. The DNA for the CDR3 is TGTGCCAGCAGTTTGCAGGGGGGCGCAAATGGCTACACCTTC.

This chain connects TRBV7-2 to TRBJ2-1, with 12 bases identical to TRBD1. CDR1 is SGHTA and CDR2 is FQGNSA in the germline V gene. The CDR3 runs 16 residues. Losses at the gene ends were 4 bases for V and 7 bases for J; bases not matched to a gene: 8. The CDR3 sequence is CASSSYRDRGHNEQFF. CDR3 nucleotide sequence: TGTGCCAGCAGCTCGTACCGGGACAGGGGGCATAATGAGCAGTTCTTC.

The chain uses TRBV4-1 and TRBJ2-7, with 8 positions matching TRBD2. Unmatched junction bases numbered 5, after V lost 4 bases and J lost 3 bases. The germline V gene has CDR1 MGHRA and CDR2 YSYEKL. This CDR3 has 14 residues. The CDR3 nucleotides are TGCGCCAGCAGCCTCCGGGGGGGGAACTACGAGCAGTACTTC. Encoded protein: CASSLRGGNYEQYF.

J is TRBJ1-2 and V is TRBV19; 8 bases line up with TRBD1. This CDR3 spans 14 amino acids. Germline V gene lookup returns CDR1 LNHDA and CDR2 SQIVND (reference sequence). The J segment lost 9 bases and the V segment lost 4 bases, leaving 10 bases of the junction unmatched. The CDR3 nucleotides read TGTGCCAGTAGTACTACAGGGGGTGTAGGAAGCTACACCTTC. It encodes CASSTTGGVGSYTF.

The V call is TRBV7-3, the J call TRBJ1-2; D is uncertain. The CDR3 runs to 15 residues. V was trimmed by 5 bases and J by 7 bases, leaving 20 bases between them. Germline CDR1 is SGHTA and CDR2 is FQGTGA. CDR3 bases: TGTGCCAGCAGCCTCACCTCCCAGGCGATGGCTGGCTACACCTTC. It translates to CASSLTSQAMAGYTF.

V usage is TRBV28 and J usage is TRBJ1-3, with D maybe TRBD1 (6 bases). Trimming left V 8 bases short and J 0 bases short, with 17 bases between. This CDR3 contains 16 residues. The germline CDR1 and CDR2 sequences are MDHEN and SYDVKM. The CDR3 sequence is CASLTGPLSSGNTIYF. CDR3 DNA sequence: TGTGCCAGCTTAACAGGGCCCCTCTCCTCTGGAAACACCATATATTTT.

Here the CDR3 reads CASSLEQGLTFF. The CDR3 DNA sequence: TGTGCCAGCAGCCTAGAACAGGGGTTAACGTTCTTC. The chain has TRBV3-1 (or the pseudogene TRBV3-2) and TRBJ2-1; the match to TRBD1 covers 7 bases. V dropped 4 bases and J dropped 15; count of bases not matched to a gene: 9. The CDR3 loop spans 12 amino acids. Per the germline V gene, CDR1 is LGHDT and CDR2 is YNNKEL (reference sequence).

The V gene is TRBV6-6, the J gene TRBJ2-2, with TRBD1 matching over 9 bases. The CDR3 runs 16 residues. Trimming removed 6 bases from V and 6 bases from J; junction bases left unmatched: 11. The V gene's germline CDR1 is MNHNY and CDR2 SVGAGI (reference sequence). This CDR3 reads CASSPPGQGGPGELFF. CDR3 bases: TGTGCCAGCAGCCCCCCGGGACAGGGAGGACCCGGGGAGCTGTTTTTT.

The chain uses TRBV10-3 and TRBJ1-5, with D uncertain. This CDR3 is 12 amino acids long. The V gene's germline CDR1 is ENHRY and CDR2 SYGVKD. V gave up 3 bases and J gave up 2 bases, with 2 bases separating them. This CDR3 reads CAISDGNQPQHF. CDR3 bases: TGTGCCATCAGTGACGGCAATCAGCCCCAGCATTTT.